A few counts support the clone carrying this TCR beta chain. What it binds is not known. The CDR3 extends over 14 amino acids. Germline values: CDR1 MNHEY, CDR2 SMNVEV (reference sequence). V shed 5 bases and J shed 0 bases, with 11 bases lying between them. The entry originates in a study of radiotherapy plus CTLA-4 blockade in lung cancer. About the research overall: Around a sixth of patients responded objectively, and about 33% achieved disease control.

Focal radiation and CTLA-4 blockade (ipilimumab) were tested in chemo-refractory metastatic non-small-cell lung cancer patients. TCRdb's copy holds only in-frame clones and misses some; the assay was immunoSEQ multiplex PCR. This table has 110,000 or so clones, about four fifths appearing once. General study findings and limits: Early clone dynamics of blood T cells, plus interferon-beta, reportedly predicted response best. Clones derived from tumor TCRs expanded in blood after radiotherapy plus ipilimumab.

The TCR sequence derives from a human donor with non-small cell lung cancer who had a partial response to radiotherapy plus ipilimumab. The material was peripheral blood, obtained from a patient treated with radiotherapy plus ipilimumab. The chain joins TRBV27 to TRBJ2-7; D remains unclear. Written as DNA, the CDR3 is TGTGCCAGCAGTGCTACACGGAGCTCCTACGAGCAGTACTTC. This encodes CASSATRSSYEQYF.